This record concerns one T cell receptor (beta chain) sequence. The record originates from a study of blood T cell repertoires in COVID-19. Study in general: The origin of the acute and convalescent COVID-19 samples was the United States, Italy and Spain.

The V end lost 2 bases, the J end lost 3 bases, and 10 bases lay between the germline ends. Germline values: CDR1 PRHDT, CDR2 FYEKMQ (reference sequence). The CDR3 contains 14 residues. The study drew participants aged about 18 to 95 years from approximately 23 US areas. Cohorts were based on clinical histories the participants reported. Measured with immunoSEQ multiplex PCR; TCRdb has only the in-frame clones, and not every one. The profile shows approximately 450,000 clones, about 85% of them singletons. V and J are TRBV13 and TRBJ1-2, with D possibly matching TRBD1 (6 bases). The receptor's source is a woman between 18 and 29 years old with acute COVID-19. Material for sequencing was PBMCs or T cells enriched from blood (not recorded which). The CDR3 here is CASSLQGSHYGYTF. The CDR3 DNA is TGTGCCAGCAGCTTACAGGGGTCCCACTATGGCTACACCTTC.